This T cell receptor (beta chain) appears in the sequencing data of a study of CD8 T cells in Susac syndrome. With random hexamers, roughly 0.45 to 1 ug RNA was reverse transcribed. Amplification of TCR beta CDR3 was carried out by immunoSEQ multiplex PCR, which covered 54 Vbeta and 13 Jbeta segments. TCRdb used MiXCR to reprocess the immunoSEQ multiplex PCR reads, holding one entry per CDR3 protein. Among some 110,000 distinct CDR3 sequences listed, approximately 93% were seen once. The CDR3 spans 17 residues. V shed 0 bases and J 2 bases; nucleotides not matched to a gene: 8. Germline lookup yields CDR1 SGHRS and CDR2 YFSETQ.

The gene calls are TRBV5-1 and TRBJ2-7, with 10 bases aligning to TRBD2. The TCR was taken from a human donor with multiple sclerosis. Material: CD4+ T cells from PBMCs. Here the CDR3 DNA reads TGCGCCAGCAGCTTGGAGGGCGGGACTAGCGTGACCTACGAGCAGTACTTC. Translating gives CASSLEGGTSVTYEQYF.